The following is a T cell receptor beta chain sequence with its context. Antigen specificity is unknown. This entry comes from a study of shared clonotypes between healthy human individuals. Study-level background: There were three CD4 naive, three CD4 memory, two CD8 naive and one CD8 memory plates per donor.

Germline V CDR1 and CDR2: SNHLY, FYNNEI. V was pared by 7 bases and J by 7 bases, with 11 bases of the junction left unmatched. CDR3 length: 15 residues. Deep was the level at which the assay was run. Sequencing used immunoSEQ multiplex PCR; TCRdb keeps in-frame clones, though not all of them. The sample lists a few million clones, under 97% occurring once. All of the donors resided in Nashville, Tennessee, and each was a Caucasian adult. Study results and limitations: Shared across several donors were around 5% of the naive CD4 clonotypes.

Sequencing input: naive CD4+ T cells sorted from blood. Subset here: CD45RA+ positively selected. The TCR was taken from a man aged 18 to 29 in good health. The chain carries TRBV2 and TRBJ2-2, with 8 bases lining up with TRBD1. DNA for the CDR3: TGTGCCAGCAATGGAGACAGGGGAGTAGGCGGGGAGCTGTTTTTT. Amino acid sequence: CASNGDRGVGGELFF.